This T cell receptor (beta chain) was recovered during a study of cytomegalovirus exposure and HLA in healthy donors. V shed 5 bases, J shed 4 bases, and the junction held 12 bases outside the gene matches. The CDR3 covers 16 residues. Germline loops: CDR1 SGHTA, CDR2 FQGNSA. The study's findings and limits: It was reported that TCR beta sequences correctly inferred the HLA-A and HLA-B alleles for most subjects. Trimming of TCR beta V- and J-genes showed a link, identified in a later analysis, to a missense DCLRE1C variant. In an earlier analysis, productive rearrangement rates for most beta V segments clustered near 87% or 30%.

Worth noting for this clone: What it binds is unknown.

With 60 Vbeta and 13 Jbeta primers, the PCR was carried out. TCRdb keeps only in-frame clones here, not all; method: immunoSEQ multiplex PCR. Counted here are roughly 100,000 clones, more than 65% occurring once; the ten biggest clones make up 10%. This chain connects TRBV7-2 to TRBJ2-3; 7 bases map to TRBD2. The specimen sequenced was PBMCs. The receptor was isolated from a woman between 18 and 29 years old in good health and CMV-seropositive. This CDR3 reads CASSPPPGGCADTQYF. Written as DNA, the CDR3 is TGTGCCAGCAGCCCCCCCCCGGGGGGATGCGCAGATACGCAGTATTTT.